The present entry profiles one T cell receptor beta chain with its context. The data derive from a study of CD8 T cells in Susac syndrome. Germline CDR1 SQVTM, CDR2 ANQGSEA. The CDR3 totals 18 residues. J gave up 0 bases and V 5 bases, and 11 bases lay outside the gene matches. When the RNA was reverse transcribed, random hexamers were used with an input of 0.5 to 1 ug. TCRdb ran MiXCR on the immunoSEQ multiplex PCR reads and lists one entry per CDR3 protein. The data contain about 190,000 distinct CDR3 sequences, approximately 95% of them singletons. Sequencing of TCR beta was performed on blood CD8+ and CD4+ T cells. Purification of the CD8+ and CD4+ T cells relied on negative isolation, and TEMRA cells underwent FACS enrichment.

The chain joins TRBV29-1 to TRBJ2-1, with 12 bases identical to TRBD1. This clonotype was sampled from a human donor with Susac syndrome. The sequenced sample was CD4+ T cells from PBMCs. The CDR3 sequence: CSVQQGQGAGGSYNEQFF. The DNA for the CDR3 is TGCAGCGTTCAACAGGGACAGGGGGCGGGGGGCTCCTACAATGAGCAGTTCTTC.